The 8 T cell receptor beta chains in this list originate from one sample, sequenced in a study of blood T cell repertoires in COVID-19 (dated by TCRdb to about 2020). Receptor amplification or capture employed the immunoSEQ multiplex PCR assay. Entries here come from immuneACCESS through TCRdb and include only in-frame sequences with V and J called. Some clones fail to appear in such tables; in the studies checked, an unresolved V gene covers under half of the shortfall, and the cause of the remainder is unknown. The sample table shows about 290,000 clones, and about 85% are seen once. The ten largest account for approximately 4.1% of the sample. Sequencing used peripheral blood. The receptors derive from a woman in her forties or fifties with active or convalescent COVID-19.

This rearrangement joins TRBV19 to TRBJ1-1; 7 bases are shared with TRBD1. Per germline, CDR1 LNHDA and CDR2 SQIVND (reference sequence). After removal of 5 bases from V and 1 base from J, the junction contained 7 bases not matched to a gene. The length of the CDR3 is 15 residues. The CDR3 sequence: CASSVTGVGNTEAFF. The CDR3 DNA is TGTGCCAGTAGTGTTACAGGGGTTGGGAACACTGAAGCTTTCTTT.

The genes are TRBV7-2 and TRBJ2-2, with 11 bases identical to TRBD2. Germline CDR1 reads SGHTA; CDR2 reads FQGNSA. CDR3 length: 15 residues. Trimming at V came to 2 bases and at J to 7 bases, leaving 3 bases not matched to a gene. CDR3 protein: CASSLTSGSHGELFF. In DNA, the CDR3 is TGTGCCAGCAGCTTAACTAGCGGGAGTCACGGGGAGCTGTTTTTT.

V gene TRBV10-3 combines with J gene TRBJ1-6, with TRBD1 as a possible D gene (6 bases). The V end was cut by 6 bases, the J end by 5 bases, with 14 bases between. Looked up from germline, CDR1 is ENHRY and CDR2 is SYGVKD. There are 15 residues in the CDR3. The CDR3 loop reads CAIRDETGDNSPLHF. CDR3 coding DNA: TGTGCCATCAGAGACGAGACAGGAGATAATTCACCCCTCCACTTT.

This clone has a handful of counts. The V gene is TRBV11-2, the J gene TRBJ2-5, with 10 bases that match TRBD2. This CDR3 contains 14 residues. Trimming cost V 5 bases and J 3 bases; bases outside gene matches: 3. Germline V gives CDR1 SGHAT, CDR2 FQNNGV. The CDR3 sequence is CASSDTSGEETQYF. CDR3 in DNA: TGTGCCAGCAGCGACACTAGCGGGGAAGAGACCCAGTACTTC.

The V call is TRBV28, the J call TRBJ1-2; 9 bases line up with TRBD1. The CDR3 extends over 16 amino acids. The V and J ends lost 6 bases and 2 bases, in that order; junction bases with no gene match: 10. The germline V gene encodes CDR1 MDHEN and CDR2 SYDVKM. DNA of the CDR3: TGTGCCAGCAGCCCTCCCGGGACAGGGACCAACTATGGCTACACCTTC. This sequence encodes CASSPPGTGTNYGYTF.

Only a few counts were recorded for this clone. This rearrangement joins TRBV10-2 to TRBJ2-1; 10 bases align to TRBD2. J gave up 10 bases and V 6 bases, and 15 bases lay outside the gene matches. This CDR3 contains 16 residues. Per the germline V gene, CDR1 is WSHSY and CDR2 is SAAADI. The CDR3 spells CASRSLGLAGESEQFF. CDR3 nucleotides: TGCGCCAGCAGGAGCTTGGGGCTAGCGGGAGAGTCCGAGCAGTTCTTC.

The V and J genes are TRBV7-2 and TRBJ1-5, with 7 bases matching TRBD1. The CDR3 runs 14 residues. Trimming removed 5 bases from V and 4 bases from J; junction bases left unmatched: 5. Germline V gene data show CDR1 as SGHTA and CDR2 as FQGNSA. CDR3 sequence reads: CASSPGTDNQPQHF. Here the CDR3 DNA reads TGTGCCAGCAGCCCAGGGACAGATAATCAGCCCCAGCATTTT.

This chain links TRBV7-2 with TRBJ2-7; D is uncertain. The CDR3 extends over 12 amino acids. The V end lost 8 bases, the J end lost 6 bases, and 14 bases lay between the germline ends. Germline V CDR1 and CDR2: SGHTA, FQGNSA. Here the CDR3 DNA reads TGTGCCAGCCGCCCCCTTCCGGGCGAGCAGTACTTC. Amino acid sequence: CASRPLPGEQYF. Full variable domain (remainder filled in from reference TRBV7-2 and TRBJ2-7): GAGVSQSPSNKVTEKGKDVELRCDPISGHTALYWYRQSLGQGLEFLIYFQGNSAPDKSGLPSDRFSAERTGGSVSTLTIQRTQQEDSAVYLCASRPLPGEQYFGPGTRLTVT.